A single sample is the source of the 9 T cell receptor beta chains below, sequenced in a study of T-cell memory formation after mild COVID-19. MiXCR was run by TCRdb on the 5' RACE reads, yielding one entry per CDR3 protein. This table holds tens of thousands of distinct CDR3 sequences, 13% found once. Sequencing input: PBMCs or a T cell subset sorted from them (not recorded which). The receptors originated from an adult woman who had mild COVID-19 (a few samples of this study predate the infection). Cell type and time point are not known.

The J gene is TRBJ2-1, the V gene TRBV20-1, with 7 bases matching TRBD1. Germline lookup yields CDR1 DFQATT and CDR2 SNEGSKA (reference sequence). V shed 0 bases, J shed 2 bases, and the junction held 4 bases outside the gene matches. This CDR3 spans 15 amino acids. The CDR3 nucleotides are TGCAGTGCTAGAGATAGGGACAGAACCTACAATGAGCAGTTCTTC. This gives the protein CSARDRDRTYNEQFF.

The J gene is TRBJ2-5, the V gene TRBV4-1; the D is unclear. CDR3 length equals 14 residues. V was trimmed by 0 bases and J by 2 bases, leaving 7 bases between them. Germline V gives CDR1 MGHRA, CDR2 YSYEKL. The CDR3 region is CASSQDFAQETQYF. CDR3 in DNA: TGCGCCAGCAGCCAAGATTTTGCTCAAGAGACCCAGTACTTC.

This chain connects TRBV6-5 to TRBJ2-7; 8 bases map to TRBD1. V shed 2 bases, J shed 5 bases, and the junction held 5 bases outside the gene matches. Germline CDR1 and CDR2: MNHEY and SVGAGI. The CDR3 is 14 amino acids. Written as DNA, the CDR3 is TGTGCCAGCAGTTACGCTCAGGGGGCCAACGAGCAGTACTTC. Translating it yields CASSYAQGANEQYF.

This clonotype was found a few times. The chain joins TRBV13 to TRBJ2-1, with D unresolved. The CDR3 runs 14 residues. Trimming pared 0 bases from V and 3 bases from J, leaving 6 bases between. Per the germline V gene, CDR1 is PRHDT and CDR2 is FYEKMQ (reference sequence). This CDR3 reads CASSLGRSYNEQFF. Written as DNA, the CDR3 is TGTGCCAGCAGCTTAGGTCGCAGCTACAATGAGCAGTTCTTC.

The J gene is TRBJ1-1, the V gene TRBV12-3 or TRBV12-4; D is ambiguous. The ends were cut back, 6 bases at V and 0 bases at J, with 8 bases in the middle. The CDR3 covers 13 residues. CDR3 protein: CASRGQLNTEAFF. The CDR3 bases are TGTGCCAGCAGAGGGCAGTTGAACACTGAAGCTTTCTTT.

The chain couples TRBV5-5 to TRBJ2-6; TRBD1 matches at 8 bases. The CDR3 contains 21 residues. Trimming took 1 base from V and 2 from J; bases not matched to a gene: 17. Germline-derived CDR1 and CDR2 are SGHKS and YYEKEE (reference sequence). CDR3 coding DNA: TGTGCCAGCAGCTTGCCCGCCCGGCAGGGGGCTTTAATCGCTGGGGCCAACGTCCTGACTTTC. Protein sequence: CASSLPARQGALIAGANVLTF.

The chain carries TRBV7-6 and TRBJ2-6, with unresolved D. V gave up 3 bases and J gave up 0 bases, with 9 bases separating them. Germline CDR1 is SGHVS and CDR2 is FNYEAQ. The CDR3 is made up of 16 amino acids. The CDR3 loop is CASSFLLGSGANVLTF. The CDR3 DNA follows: TGTGCCAGCAGCTTCCTTCTCGGCTCTGGGGCCAACGTCCTGACTTTC.

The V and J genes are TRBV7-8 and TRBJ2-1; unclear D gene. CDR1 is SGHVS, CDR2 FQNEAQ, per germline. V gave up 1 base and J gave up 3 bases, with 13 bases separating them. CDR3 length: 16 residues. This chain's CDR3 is CASSLGWSENYNEQFF. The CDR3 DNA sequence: TGTGCCAGCAGCTTAGGGTGGTCAGAGAACTACAATGAGCAGTTCTTC.

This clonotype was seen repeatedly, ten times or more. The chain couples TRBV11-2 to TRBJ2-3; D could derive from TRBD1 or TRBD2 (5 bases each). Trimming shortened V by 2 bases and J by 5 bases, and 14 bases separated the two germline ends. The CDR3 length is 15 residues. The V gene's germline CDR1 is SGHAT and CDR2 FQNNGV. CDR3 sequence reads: CASSLFGDGVDTQYF. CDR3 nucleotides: TGTGCCAGCAGCTTATTTGGGGACGGGGTAGATACGCAGTATTTT.